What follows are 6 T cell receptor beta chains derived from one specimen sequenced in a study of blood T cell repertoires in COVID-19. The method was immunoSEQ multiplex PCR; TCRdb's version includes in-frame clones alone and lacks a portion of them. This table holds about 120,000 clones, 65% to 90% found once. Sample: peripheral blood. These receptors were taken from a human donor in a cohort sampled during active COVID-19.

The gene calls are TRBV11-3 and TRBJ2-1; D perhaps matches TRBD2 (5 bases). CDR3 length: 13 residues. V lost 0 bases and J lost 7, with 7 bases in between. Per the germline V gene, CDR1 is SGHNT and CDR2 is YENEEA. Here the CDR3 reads CASSLEEGNEQFF. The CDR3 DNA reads TGTGCCAGCAGCTTAGAAGAGGGAAATGAGCAGTTCTTC. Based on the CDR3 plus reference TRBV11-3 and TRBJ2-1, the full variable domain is EAGVVQSPRYKIIEKKQPVAFWCNPISGHNTLYWYLQNLGQGPELLIRYENEEAVDDSQLPKDRFSAERLKGVDSTLKIQPAELGDSAVYLCASSLEEGNEQFFGPGTRLTVL.

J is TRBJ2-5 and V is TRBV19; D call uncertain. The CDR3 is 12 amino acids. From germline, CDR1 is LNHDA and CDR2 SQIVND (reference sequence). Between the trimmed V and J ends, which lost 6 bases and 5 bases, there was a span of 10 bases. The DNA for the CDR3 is TGTGCCAGTAGCATGCGAGGCGAGACCCAGTACTTC. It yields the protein CASSMRGETQYF.

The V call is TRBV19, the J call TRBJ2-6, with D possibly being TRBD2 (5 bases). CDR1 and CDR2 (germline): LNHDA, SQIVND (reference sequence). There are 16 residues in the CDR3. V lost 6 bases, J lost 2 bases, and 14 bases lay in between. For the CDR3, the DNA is TGTGCCAGTAGGCCGAAGGGAGCGACTGGGGCCAACGTCCTGACTTTC. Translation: CASRPKGATGANVLTF.

The CDR3: CASSLGGRTGIYTEAFF. In nucleotides, the CDR3 is TGTGCCAGCAGCTTGGGAGGGCGGACAGGGATTTACACTGAAGCTTTCTTT. The chain employs TRBV5-4 and TRBJ1-1; 8 positions agree with TRBD1. V shed 0 bases, J shed 3 bases, and the junction held 10 bases outside the gene matches. Per germline, CDR1 SGHNT and CDR2 YYREEE (reference sequence). The CDR3 is 17 residues long. Full variable domain (missing parts from reference TRBV5-4 and TRBJ1-1): ETGVTQSPTHLIKTRGQQVTLRCSSQSGHNTVSWYQQALGQGPQFIFQYYREEENGRGNFPPRFSGLQFPNYSSELNVNALELDDSALYLCASSLGGRTGIYTEAFFGQGTRLTVV.

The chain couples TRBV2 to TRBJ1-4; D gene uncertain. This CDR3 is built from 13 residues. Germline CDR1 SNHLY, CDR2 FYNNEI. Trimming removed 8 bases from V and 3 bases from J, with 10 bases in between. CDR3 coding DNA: TGTGCCAGCCGGCTGGACTCTAATGAAAAACTGTTTTTT. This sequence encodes CASRLDSNEKLFF.

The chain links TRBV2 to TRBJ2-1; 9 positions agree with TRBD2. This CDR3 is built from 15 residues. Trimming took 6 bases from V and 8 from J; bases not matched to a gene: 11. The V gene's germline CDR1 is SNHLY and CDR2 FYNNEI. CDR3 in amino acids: CASRSGTSRSDEQFF. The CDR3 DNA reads TGTGCCAGCAGGTCCGGGACTAGCCGTAGCGATGAGCAGTTCTTC.